This is a list of T cell receptor beta chains from one sample in a study of shared clonotypes between healthy human individuals. TCRdb's table, derived via immunoSEQ multiplex PCR, lists solely in-frame clones and lacks some. The sample consists of over a million clones, 75% to 80% of them appearing once. Sequencing was carried out using memory CD4+ T cells from PBMCs. The receptors here all came from a man aged 18 to 29 in good health. Some clones in this sample may be carry-over from other donors' samples. Both conserved end residues are part of each CDR3. Fields, in order: V gene, clone size, J gene, D gene, CDR3 protein, CDR3 DNA. A D gene is named only where the DNA matches it firmly. Expanded clones get a size class; other rows say once, few or many, or leave the size out.

TRBV5-1	few	TRBJ2-2	TRBD1	CASSPDRENTGELFF	TGCGCCAGCAGCCCGGACAGGGAGAACACCGGGGAGCTGTTTTTT
TRBV11-2	NA	TRBJ1-1	NA	CASSLVPPGGFF	TGTGCCAGCAGCTTAGTCCCCCCTGGGGGCTTCTTT
TRBV5-1	few	TRBJ1-2	NA	CASSQVTVYGYTF	TGCGCCAGCAGCCAAGTGACAGTCTATGGCTACACCTTC
TRBV11-2	NA	TRBJ1-1	TRBD1	CASSRTGTNTEAFF	TGTGCCAGCAGCCGGACAGGGACGAACACTGAAGCTTTCTTT
TRBV25-1	once	TRBJ2-3	TRBD2	CASSEGTSGYTDTQYF	TGTGCCAGCAGTGAAGGGACTAGCGGGTACACAGATACGCAGTATTTT
TRBV7-2	NA	TRBJ2-5	NA	CASSLAGTTQETQYF	TGTGCCAGCAGCTTAGCCGGCACCACGCAGGAGACCCAGTACTTC
TRBV2	once	TRBJ2-7	TRBD1	CASGGTGYEQYF	TGTGCCAGCGGGGGGACAGGTTACGAGCAGTACTTC
TRBV19	NA	TRBJ2-7	NA	CASSMGGSQREQYF	TGTGCCAGTAGTATGGGGGGTTCACAGCGCGAGCAGTACTTC
TRBV4-1	NA	TRBJ2-3	NA	CASSQPGRDTQYF	TGCGCCAGCAGCCAACCCGGGAGAGATACGCAGTATTTT
TRBV14	few	TRBJ2-7	TRBD1	CASSPDRVSSYEQYF	TGTGCCAGCAGTCCGGACAGGGTGAGCTCCTACGAGCAGTACTTC
TRBV4-3	NA	TRBJ2-7	NA	CASSQGIDSYEQYF	TGCGCCAGCAGCCAAGGAATTGACTCCTACGAGCAGTACTTC
TRBV30	NA	TRBJ2-7	NA	CAWSGGRTYEQYF	TGTGCCTGGAGTGGGGGGAGGACCTACGAGCAGTACTTC
TRBV11-2	NA	TRBJ2-3	TRBD2	CASSRSGLAGRGDTQYF	TGTGCCAGCAGCCGAAGCGGACTAGCGGGGAGGGGGGATACGCAGTATTTT
TRBV10-1	NA	TRBJ1-2	NA	CATPRQNLNSANYGYTF	TGCGCCACGCCGAGACAGAACCTGAACTCTGCTAACTATGGCTACACCTTC
TRBV27	NA	TRBJ2-1	TRBD1	CASSSPRTGGNNEQFF	TGTGCCAGCAGTTCCCCAAGGACAGGGGGTAACAATGAGCAGTTCTTC
TRBV30	NA	TRBJ2-3	TRBD2	CAWSPGLGGMDTQYF	TGTGCCTGGAGTCCGGGACTAGGGGGGATGGATACGCAGTATTTT
TRBV18	NA	TRBJ2-7	NA	CASSPGTHEQYF	TGTGCCAGCTCACCCGGGACACACGAGCAGTACTTC
TRBV2	NA	TRBJ2-2	NA	CASSGTASTGELFF	TGTGCCAGCAGTGGAACAGCGAGCACCGGGGAGCTGTTTTTT
TRBV30	once	TRBJ2-3	TRBD2	CAWGTSGSTDTQYF	TGTGCCTGGGGGACTAGCGGCTCCACAGATACGCAGTATTTT
TRBV7-9	NA	TRBJ1-2	NA	CASSSAGAQAINYGYTF	TGTGCCAGCAGCTCTGCCGGGGCTCAGGCGATTAACTATGGCTACACCTTC
TRBV5-1	NA	TRBJ2-3	TRBD1	CASSLTGASTDTQYF	TGCGCCAGCAGTCTTACAGGGGCCTCCACAGATACGCAGTATTTT
TRBV6-1	NA	TRBJ2-5	NA	CASNPPRGSETQYF	TGTGCCAGCAACCCACCCAGGGGAAGTGAGACCCAGTACTTC
TRBV6-1	NA	TRBJ2-7	NA	CASSEFGVSAVYEQYF	TGTGCCAGCAGTGAATTCGGGGTCTCGGCAGTCTACGAGCAGTACTTC
TRBV9	once	TRBJ2-7	TRBD1	CASSERDRGGYEQYF	TGTGCCAGCAGCGAAAGGGACAGGGGTGGCTACGAGCAGTACTTC
TRBV28	NA	TRBJ2-1	TRBD2	CASRPFWLAGKLTFSYNEQFF	TGTGCCAGCAGACCTTTCTGGTTAGCGGGGAAACTAACCTTCTCCTACAATGAGCAGTTCTTC
TRBV29-1	NA	TRBJ2-1	NA	CSVVGANEQFF	TGCAGCGTTGTAGGGGCCAATGAGCAGTTCTTC
TRBV7-6	NA	TRBJ2-3	TRBD2	CASSLRGLAGPSTDTQYF	TGTGCCAGCAGCTTACGAGGACTAGCGGGGCCAAGCACAGATACGCAGTATTTT
TRBV28	NA	TRBJ1-1	TRBD1	CASSLRGGPTEAFF	TGTGCCAGCAGTTTAAGAGGGGGCCCCACTGAAGCTTTCTTT
TRBV30	NA	TRBJ2-7	TRBD1	CACNRGVEQYF	TGTGCCTGCAACAGGGGAGTCGAGCAGTACTTC
TRBV9	NA	TRBJ1-3	NA	CASSYSSGNTIYF	TGTGCCAGCAGCTACAGTTCTGGAAACACCATATATTTT
TRBV5-3	NA	TRBJ2-7	TRBD2	CASSQGREDPYEQYF	TGTGCCAGCAGCCAAGGACGGGAGGACCCCTACGAGCAGTACTTC
TRBV27	NA	TRBJ1-4	TRBD1	CASRSRPGQGASRYEKLFF	TGTGCCAGCAGGTCACGACCGGGACAGGGGGCGAGTAGGTACGAAAAACTGTTTTTT
TRBV4-1	NA	TRBJ2-7	NA	CASRPSRVSYEQYF	TGCGCCAGCAGACCTTCGAGGGTTTCCTACGAGCAGTACTTC
TRBV18	NA	TRBJ2-6	NA	CASSPTFIGAPGANVLTF	TGTGCCAGCTCACCAACTTTTATCGGGGCTCCTGGGGCCAACGTCCTGACTTTC
TRBV27	NA	TRBJ1-1	NA	CASSRIGGRTEAFF	TGTGCCAGCAGTCGGATAGGGGGTCGGACTGAAGCTTTCTTT
TRBV6-5	NA	TRBJ2-1	NA	CASSYGTGAYNEQFF	TGTGCCAGCAGTTACGGGACTGGGGCCTACAATGAGCAGTTCTTC
TRBV7-3	NA	TRBJ2-2	NA	CASSRSHTGELFF	TGTGCCAGCAGCCGTTCCCACACCGGGGAGCTGTTTTTT
TRBV5-1	NA	TRBJ2-3	TRBD2	CASSLTGLVGADTQYF	TGCGCCAGCAGCTTAACCGGACTAGTCGGGGCAGATACGCAGTATTTT
TRBV28	NA	TRBJ2-7	NA	CASRTNSGTLEQYF	TGTGCCAGCAGGACTAACTCCGGGACCCTCGAGCAGTACTTC
TRBV29-1	NA	TRBJ1-2	NA	CSVDGDGYTF	TGCAGCGTTGATGGGGACGGCTACACCTTC
TRBV2	NA	TRBJ1-1	NA	CASSEQGLRTEAFF	TGTGCCAGCAGTGAACAGGGGTTGCGCACTGAAGCTTTCTTT
TRBV7-6	NA	TRBJ2-1	TRBD1	CASSPGQGQGEQFF	TGTGCCAGCAGCCCCGGACAGGGGCAAGGGGAGCAGTTCTTC
TRBV6-1	NA	TRBJ1-1	NA	CATLLDSWTEAFF	TGTGCCACACTACTCGACAGTTGGACTGAAGCTTTTTTT
TRBV28	NA	TRBJ1-4	NA	CASSLLGAGEKLFF	TGTGCCAGCAGTTTATTGGGGGCAGGAGAAAAACTGTTTTTT
TRBV19	few	TRBJ2-3	TRBD2	CASSPILGTSGSTDTQYF	TGTGCCAGTAGCCCGATACTTGGGACTAGCGGGAGCACAGATACGCAGTATTTT
TRBV29-1	NA	TRBJ2-1	TRBD2	CSVEPTSGNYYNEQFF	TGCAGCGTTGAACCGACTAGCGGGAACTACTACAATGAGCAGTTCTTC
TRBV19	once	TRBJ1-2	NA	CASSIRSPLRGGYTF	TGTGCCAGTAGTATCCGATCCCCTCTAAGGGGTGGCTACACCTTC
TRBV20-1	few	TRBJ1-1	NA	CSAAGHREAFF	TGCAGTGCCGCGGGCCATCGTGAAGCTTTCTTT
TRBV30	few	TRBJ2-2	TRBD2	CAWSFRGDTGELFF	TGTGCCTGGAGTTTTCGGGGGGACACCGGGGAGCTGTTTTTT
TRBV5-4	NA	TRBJ2-7	TRBD2	CASSLAGLAGAEQYF	TGTGCCAGCAGCTTGGCTGGACTAGCGGGAGCCGAGCAGTACTTC
TRBV4-2	NA	TRBJ2-3	TRBD2	CASSQGLPGTSAKNTQYF	TGTGCCAGCAGCCAAGGTTTACCCGGGACTAGCGCCAAGAATACGCAGTATTTT